The 22 T cell receptor beta chains given below trace back to one sample, sequenced in a study of cytomegalovirus exposure and HLA in healthy donors. Only in-frame clones appear in the TCRdb table, and some are missing; sequencing was by immunoSEQ multiplex PCR. This sample carries 250,000 to 350,000 clones, around 90% of them seen once, and the ten largest clones take approximately 0.96%. Sequenced sample: PBMCs. The receptors were gathered from a young man in good health and CMV-seronegative.

V usage is TRBV19 and J usage is TRBJ1-5, with TRBD1 identical over 11 bases. V lost 1 base to trimming and J lost 8 bases; unmatched junction nucleotides: 4. Germline V gene lookup returns CDR1 LNHDA and CDR2 SQIVND (reference sequence). The CDR3 is 15 residues long. The CDR3 region is CASSIGTGGLKPQHF. Here the CDR3 DNA reads TGTGCCAGTAGTATAGGGACAGGGGGCTTGAAGCCCCAGCATTTT.

The rearrangement links TRBV19 to TRBJ1-3, with D uncertain. Trimming removed 7 bases from V and 0 bases from J, with 4 bases in between. Germline CDR1 and CDR2: LNHDA and SQIVND (reference sequence). The CDR3 has 12 residues. The chain's CDR3 is CASTISGNTIYF. CDR3 coding DNA: TGTGCCAGTACCATCTCTGGAAACACCATATATTTT.

The chain is built from TRBV6-4 and TRBJ2-1; 10 bases match TRBD2. Per germline, CDR1 MRHNA and CDR2 SNTAGT. The length of the CDR3 is 15 residues. The V segment lost 6 bases and the J segment 4 bases; nucleotides outside the gene matches: 6. The CDR3 region has the DNA TGTGCCAGCAGACGGACTAGCGGAGATTACAATGAGCAGTTCTTC. This gives the protein CASRRTSGDYNEQFF.

DNA for the CDR3: TGCGCCAGCAGCCTACGGACAGGGGGCCCCTCCGAGCAGTTCTTC. Protein product: CASSLRTGGPSEQFF. The chain employs TRBV5-1 and TRBJ2-1; 11 positions match TRBD1. CDR3 size: 15 residues. From germline, CDR1 is SGHRS and CDR2 YFSETQ. Trimming took 4 bases from V and 10 from J; bases not matched to a gene: 10.

The sample holds one count of this clone. A junction end diverges from the germline sequence, so it may reflect a read error. The CDR3 protein is CASSEGQGAPTEAFF. The CDR3 DNA sequence: TGTGCCAGCAGCGAAGGACAGGGGGCTCCGACTGAAGCTTTCTTT. The rearrangement links TRBV2 to TRBJ1-1, with 11 bases lining up with TRBD1. The V gene's germline CDR1 is SNHLY and CDR2 FYNNEI. The CDR3 is made up of 15 amino acids.

This chain connects TRBV25-1 to TRBJ1-2, with 7 bases that match TRBD1. J lost 4 bases, V lost 7 bases, and 9 bases had no gene match. The CDR3 is 14 amino acids. Germline lookup yields CDR1 MGHDK and CDR2 SYGVNS. For the CDR3, the DNA is TGTGCCAGCACCCAGGGGGAACAAATCTATGGCTACACCTTC. Protein: CASTQGEQIYGYTF.

In DNA form, the CDR3 reads TGTGCCAGCTCACTAGCGGGGGGGAGGGATACGCAGTATTTT. Protein: CASSLAGGRDTQYF. The chain employs TRBV25-1 and TRBJ2-3; TRBD2 matches at 13 bases. The V segment lost 8 bases and the J segment 6 bases; nucleotides outside the gene matches: 5. Germline values: CDR1 MGHDK, CDR2 SYGVNS. The CDR3 loop spans 14 amino acids. Looking up the rest from reference TRBV25-1 and TRBJ2-3 gives the full variable domain: EADIYQTPRYLVIGTGKKITLECSQTMGHDKMYWYQQDPGMELHLIHYSYGVNSTEKGDLSSESTVSRIRTEHFPLTLESARPSHTSQYLCASSLAGGRDTQYFGPGTRLTVL.

This chain connects TRBV7-2 to TRBJ2-5; weak D call: TRBD2 (5 bases). CDR3 length: 15 residues. Trimming shortened V by 5 bases and J by 0 bases, and 13 bases separated the two germline ends. Germline CDR1 is SGHTA and CDR2 is FQGNSA. CDR3 region: CASSISAHYQETQYF. CDR3 in DNA: TGTGCCAGCAGCATTAGCGCGCACTACCAAGAGACCCAGTACTTC.

This sequence joins TRBV19 and TRBJ1-6; D might be TRBD1 (6 bases). This CDR3 has 17 amino acids. Germline V gene sequence: CDR1 LNHDA, CDR2 SQIVND (reference sequence). V was cut by 3 bases and J by 0 bases, with 12 bases left in between. DNA for the CDR3: TGTGCCAGTAGTATCAAGGACAGAGACTCCTATAATTCACCCCTCCACTTT. Translation: CASSIKDRDSYNSPLHF.

The V and J genes are TRBV18 and TRBJ2-3; D is ambiguous. The germline V gene encodes CDR1 KGHSH and CDR2 LQKENI. The CDR3 spans 13 residues. V was pared by 4 bases and J by 4 bases, with 9 bases between. The CDR3 spells CASSLKEADTQYF. The CDR3, as DNA: TGTGCCAGCTCACTTAAAGAGGCAGATACGCAGTATTTT.

The chain joins TRBV5-1 to TRBJ2-1; 9 bases fit TRBD1. This CDR3 spans 15 amino acids. Germline values: CDR1 SGHRS, CDR2 YFSETQ. Trimming cost V 1 base and J 5 bases; bases outside gene matches: 4. Written as DNA, the CDR3 is TGCGCCAGCAGCTTGAGGACAGGGGTCGACAATGAGCAGTTCTTC. It is translated as CASSLRTGVDNEQFF.

The chain links TRBV10-3 to TRBJ2-3; 9 bases are shared with TRBD1. The CDR3 contains 16 residues. Germline V gene sequence: CDR1 ENHRY, CDR2 SYGVKD. V lost 5 bases to trimming and J lost 1 base; unmatched junction nucleotides: 7. This chain's CDR3 is CAISPDRGVGTDTQYF. The CDR3 bases are TGTGCCATCAGTCCCGACAGGGGGGTGGGCACAGATACGCAGTATTTT.

A single count supports this clone. The V gene is TRBV5-1, the J gene TRBJ2-1; D not resolved. This CDR3 contains 15 residues. V shed 0 bases and J shed 0 bases, with 7 bases lying between them. CDR1 and CDR2 (germline): SGHRS, YFSETQ. The CDR3 reads CASSLDLSSYNEQFF. In DNA form, the CDR3 reads TGCGCCAGCAGCTTGGACCTCAGCTCCTACAATGAGCAGTTCTTC.

The chain links TRBV5-1 to TRBJ2-3; 13 bases agree with TRBD2. Germline loops: CDR1 SGHRS, CDR2 YFSETQ. J was trimmed by 5 bases and V by 4 bases; bases with no gene match: 7. This CDR3 has 16 amino acids. This CDR3 is CASSRGTSGAEDTQYF. Here the CDR3 DNA reads TGCGCCAGCAGCAGGGGGACTAGCGGGGCTGAAGATACGCAGTATTTT.

The chain is built from TRBV5-6 and TRBJ1-5, with 9 bases that match TRBD1. Germline CDR1 SGHDT, CDR2 YYEEEE. V was clipped by 3 bases and J by 7 bases; unmatched bases: 8. This CDR3 region has 15 residues. CDR3 sequence (DNA): TGTGCCAGCAGCTCCCTCGGGACAGGGAACCAGCCCCAGCATTTT. Amino acid sequence: CASSSLGTGNQPQHF.

The chain has TRBV5-1 and TRBJ2-5; D gene ambiguous. Deletions cut 0 bases from V and 2 bases from J, with 11 bases between. This CDR3 spans 15 amino acids. CDR1 is SGHRS, CDR2 YFSETQ, per germline. The CDR3 reads CASSLVATPQETQYF. The CDR3, as DNA: TGCGCCAGCAGCTTGGTGGCAACCCCACAAGAGACCCAGTACTTC. The whole variable domain, filled in from reference TRBV5-1 and TRBJ2-5, reads KAGVTQTPRYLIKTRGQQVTLSCSPISGHRSVSWYQQTPGQGLQFLFEYFSETQRNKGNFPGRFSGRQFSNSRSEMNVSTLELGDSALYLCASSLVATPQETQYFGPGTRLLVL.

V usage is TRBV28 and J usage is TRBJ2-5; 10 nucleotides line up with TRBD2. Germline V gene data show CDR1 as MDHEN and CDR2 as SYDVKM. Trimming cost V 3 bases and J 5 bases; bases outside gene matches: 6. CDR3 length equals 15 residues. Here the CDR3 reads CASSFSSGGFETQYF. CDR3 coding DNA: TGTGCCAGCAGTTTTTCTAGCGGGGGTTTTGAGACCCAGTACTTC.

Concerning this clone: Compared with germline, one end of the junction differs, possibly owing to a read error. The chain carries TRBV7-2 and TRBJ2-1, with a weak D call TRBD2 (5 bases). The CDR3 sequence is 15 residues long. Germline CDR1 reads SGHTA; CDR2 reads FQGNSA. The CDR3 DNA reads as TGTGCCAGCAGGTTAGCGCTGAGCTCCTACAATGAGCAGTTCTTC. The encoded protein is CASRLALSSYNEQFF.

The CDR3 DNA reads TGTGCCAGCAGCTACGGACAGAGCGAGAATGGCTACACCTTC. Translated: CASSYGQSENGYTF. The chain has TRBV7-9 and TRBJ1-2, with D tentatively TRBD1 (6 bases). The V end was cut by 4 bases, the J end by 6 bases, with 15 bases between. Germline V gives CDR1 SEHNR, CDR2 FQNEAQ (reference sequence). The CDR3 is 14 amino acids.

This clone was observed once. The chain has TRBV27 and TRBJ2-1; a weak D match, TRBD2 (7 bases). Germline V gives CDR1 MNHEY, CDR2 SMNVEV (reference sequence). V lost 5 bases and J lost 12, with 20 bases in between. The CDR3 is made up of 14 amino acids. CDR3: CASSSRGGPGGQFF. The CDR3 DNA is TGTGCCAGCAGTAGTAGGGGGGGCCCCGGCGGGCAGTTCTTC.

Regarding this clone: Additional DNA sequences in this sample encode the identical CDR3. The chain recombines TRBV12-5 with TRBJ2-7; D gene unclear. Germline CDR1 reads LGHNT; CDR2 reads FRNRAP. This CDR3 is 11 amino acids long. V lost 6 bases and J lost 3, with 6 bases in between. CDR3 region: CASGNNYEQYF. The CDR3 coding sequence is TGTGCTAGTGGAAATAACTACGAGCAGTACTTC.

This CDR3 reads CASSVAGGLENSPLHF. The CDR3 region has the DNA TGTGCCAGCAGCGTAGCGGGGGGGCTGGAAAATTCACCCCTCCACTTT. The chain recombines TRBV9 with TRBJ1-6; TRBD1 is a possible D gene (6 bases). Germline values: CDR1 SGDLS, CDR2 YYNGEE. CDR3 length: 16 amino acids. V was shortened by 0 bases and J by 7 bases, with 14 bases between the two germline ends. Full variable domain (rest looked up from reference TRBV9 and TRBJ1-6): DSGVTQTPKHLITATGQRVTLRCSPRSGDLSVYWYQQSLDQGLQFLIQYYNGEERAKGNILERFSAQQFPDLHSELNLSSLELGDSALYFCASSVAGGLENSPLHFGNGTRLTVT.